The TCR beta chain under discussion was sequenced for a study of cytomegalovirus exposure and HLA in healthy donors. This table comes from immunoSEQ multiplex PCR, and its TCRdb copy is limited to in-frame clones, with some not included. This sample has approximately 230,000 clones, with over 75% found just once. This TCR was recovered from a man aged 18-30 years in good health and CMV-seropositive. Sequencing was done on a sample of PBMCs.

This chain's CDR3 is CASSVARGGRATHEQFF. The CDR3, as DNA: TGTGCCAGCAGCGTAGCTCGAGGAGGGAGGGCCACCCATGAGCAGTTCTTC. V is TRBV9 and J is TRBJ2-1; 7 positions agree with TRBD2. Per the germline V gene, CDR1 is SGDLS and CDR2 is YYNGEE. Losses at the gene ends were 0 bases for V and 8 bases for J; bases not matched to a gene: 14. The CDR3 is made up of 17 amino acids.